Listed below are T cell receptor beta chains from one sample, sequenced in a study of OX40 agonist ivuxolimab in advanced cancers. Some clones are missing from TCRdb's copy, which holds only in-frame ones; the method was immunoSEQ multiplex PCR. The profile shows tens of thousands of clones, about 80% of them singletons. Source: CD4+ or CD8+ T cells sorted from blood, taken in a trial of the OX40 agonist ivuxolimab. These receptors originate from an adult with an advanced solid tumor such as melanoma, head and neck, liver or kidney cancer. The CDR3 runs from the conserved cysteine through the conserved F or W. Each record gives: V gene, CDR3 length, J gene, D gene, clone size, CDR3 DNA, CDR3 protein. A D gene is named only where the DNA matches it firmly. For some rows the clone size is stated as once, few or many, or as a class when expanded; others skip it.

TRBV18,17,TRBJ1-2,TRBD1,.,TGTGCCAGCTCACCACGGTGGGGGGACAGCAGTCCCTATGGCTACACCTTC,CASSPRWGDSSPYGYTF
TRBV2,14,TRBJ1-2,.,once,TGTGCCAGCATTCTGACCCCCGGCTCCTATGGCTACACCTTC,CASILTPGSYGYTF
TRBV20-1,10,TRBJ1-2,.,.,TGCAGTGCTAGAATGGGGGGCTACACCTTC,CSARMGGYTF
TRBV4-3,19,TRBJ1-3,TRBD1,few,TGCGCCAGCAGCCAGGACTGGACAGGGCTTTCCCTCTCTGGAAACACCATATATTTT,CASSQDWTGLSLSGNTIYF
TRBV6-5,13,TRBJ1-1,.,.,TGTGCCAGCAGTTACTCGGCGGGGGCTGAAGCTTTCTTT,CASSYSAGAEAFF
TRBV11-3,13,TRBJ1-1,.,once,TGTGCCAGCAGCTCGGGGGTCGGCACTGAAGCTTTCTTT,CASSSGVGTEAFF
TRBV6-4,14,TRBJ2-3,.,.,TGTGCCAGCAGTGAGAGCCCCCGCGGAGATACGCAGTATTTT,CASSESPRGDTQYF
TRBV5-1,15,TRBJ2-2,.,.,TGCGCCAGCAGTCTAGGGCTACGGAGGGCCGGGGAGCTGTTTTTT,CASSLGLRRAGELFF
TRBV30,14,TRBJ2-5,.,.,TGTGCCTGGAGTGGCAGGGTTCATTTTGGGACCCAGTACTTC,CAWSGRVHFGTQYF
TRBV5-1,14,TRBJ1-1,.,.,TGCGCCAGCAGCTTGGGACAGCCGAACACTGAAGCTTTCTTT,CASSLGQPNTEAFF
TRBV2,18,TRBJ1-4,.,.,TGTGCCAGCAGTGAAGATCGTTTGGCAGGGGAAACTAATGAAAAACTGTTTTTT,CASSEDRLAGETNEKLFF
TRBV2,16,TRBJ1-3,TRBD1,once,TGTGCCAGCAGTGTTACCGGGACAGGGAGAGGAAACACCATATATTTT,CASSVTGTGRGNTIYF
TRBV19,16,TRBJ1-2,TRBD1,.,TGTGCCAGTAGACCTGGGACAGCCCAGGGGAACTATGGCTACACCTTC,CASRPGTAQGNYGYTF
TRBV10-3,14,TRBJ2-2,TRBD1,.,TGTGCCATCACCAGGACAGGGGGCACCGGGGAGCTGTTTTTT,CAITRTGGTGELFF
TRBV4-2,18,TRBJ2-3,TRBD2,.,TGTGCCAGCAGCTCCGGGACTAGCGGGGGGGCCCGCACAGATACGCAGTATTTT,CASSSGTSGGARTDTQYF
TRBV14,13,TRBJ2-7,TRBD1,.,TGTGCCAGCAGCAGAAACAGGGGGAACGAGCAGTACTTC,CASSRNRGNEQYF
TRBV7-8,14,TRBJ1-2,TRBD1,.,TGTGCCAGCAGCTCGGGACAGGCGGTCTATGGCTACACCTTC,CASSSGQAVYGYTF
TRBV19,14,TRBJ2-2,TRBD1,few,TGTGCCAGTAGACGGGACAGGGGCACCGGGGAGCTGTTTTTT,CASRRDRGTGELFF
TRBV6-1,15,TRBJ2-6,.,.,TGTGCCAGCAGTGAAGAGGGGGCTGGGGCCAACGTCCTGACTTTC,CASSEEGAGANVLTF
TRBV11-3,13,TRBJ1-1,TRBD1,.,TGTGCCAGCAGCCAGTCCCGGGACAGAAAAGCTTTCTTT,CASSQSRDRKAFF
TRBV19,17,TRBJ1-6,.,.,TGTGCCAGTAGTATAGAGGACAGCCTGACCTATAATTCACCCCTCCACTTT,CASSIEDSLTYNSPLHF
TRBV10-2,12,TRBJ1-6,.,.,TGCGCCAGCAGTGAGTCGGATTCACCCCTCCACTTT,CASSESDSPLHF
TRBV9,15,TRBJ1-6,TRBD1,.,TGTGCCAGCAGCGTAGAGGGACAGGGGAATTCACCCCTCCACTTT,CASSVEGQGNSPLHF
TRBV1,12,TRBJ2-7,.,.,TGCACCAGCAGCCAATCCCATTACGAGCAGTACTTC,CTSSQSHYEQYF
TRBV7-2,15,TRBJ2-2,.,.,TGTGCCAGCAGCCCCCCAGGGGGGCCGTTTGGGGAGCTGTTTTTT,CASSPPGGPFGELFF
TRBV5-8,16,TRBJ1-5,.,.,TGTGCCAGCAGACATGGGACGGACTATAGCAATCAGCCCCAGCATTTT,CASRHGTDYSNQPQHF
TRBV19,17,TRBJ2-6,.,.,TGTGCCAGTAGTGTGACTGACATATCCTCTGGGGCCAACGTCCTGACTTTC,CASSVTDISSGANVLTF
TRBV2,9,TRBJ2-7,.,.,TGTGCCAGCGGTAACGAGCAGTACTTC,CASGNEQYF
TRBV7-9,16,TRBJ1-1,.,.,TGTGCCAGCAGTAACTCTCCGGGACAACAGAACACTGAAGCTTTCTTT,CASSNSPGQQNTEAFF
TRBV30,14,TRBJ1-5,TRBD1,.,TGTGCCTGGAGCCCAGGGACAGCAAATCAGCCCCAGCATTTT,CAWSPGTANQPQHF
TRBV7-2,15,TRBJ2-1,TRBD2,.,TGTGCCAGCAGATCTCCCGGGAGCGGGGGATCTGAGCAGTTCTTC,CASRSPGSGGSEQFF
TRBV10-3,14,TRBJ2-3,.,.,TGTGCCATCAGTCTAGCTAAGGGCACAGATACGCAGTATTTT,CAISLAKGTDTQYF
TRBV2,14,TRBJ2-1,.,.,TGTGCCAGCAGCAAGGACCGATTTAGCAATGAGCAGTTCTTC,CASSKDRFSNEQFF
TRBV19,14,TRBJ1-2,TRBD1,.,TGTGCCAGTAGGCGGCGGACAGGACCCTATGGCTACACCTTC,CASRRRTGPYGYTF
TRBV19,13,TRBJ1-1,.,.,TGTGCCAGTAGTAAGGTGGGGGTCACTGAAGCTTTCTTT,CASSKVGVTEAFF
TRBV6-1,14,TRBJ1-2,TRBD1,.,TGTGCCAGCAGTGAATCTACAGGGGAAGTGGGCTACACCTTC,CASSESTGEVGYTF
TRBV30,13,TRBJ1-2,.,.,TGTGCCTGGACTCGAACCCCCGGGGCTGGCTACACCTTC,CAWTRTPGAGYTF
TRBV7-2,14,TRBJ2-2,.,.,TGTGCCACCACGGTAGGAGTGAACACCGGGGAGCTGTTTTTT,CATTVGVNTGELFF
TRBV5-1,16,TRBJ2-5,TRBD2,.,TGCGCCAGCAGCCATGTAGCGGGGGGGATCCAAGAGACCCAGTACTTC,CASSHVAGGIQETQYF
TRBV5-1,15,TRBJ2-1,.,.,TGCGCCAGCAGCCCCGGGACGAGGCCCTACAATGAGCAGTTCTTC,CASSPGTRPYNEQFF
TRBV4-2,18,TRBJ2-5,TRBD2,.,TGTGCCAGCAGCCAAGAAGGAGTAGCGGGGGGTTACCAAGAGACCCAGTACTTC,CASSQEGVAGGYQETQYF
TRBV5-6,15,TRBJ2-3,TRBD1,.,TGTGCCAGCACCCATCCGAGACAGGGGATAAATACGCAGTATTTT,CASTHPRQGINTQYF
TRBV6-4,16,TRBJ2-2,TRBD1,.,TGTGCCAGCAGAGCCCGGACAGGGGTCCACACCGGGGAGCTGTTTTTT,CASRARTGVHTGELFF
TRBV5-1,15,TRBJ2-1,.,.,TGCGCCAGCAGCTTAGCGGAAAGCTCCTACAATGAGCAGTTCTTC,CASSLAESSYNEQFF
TRBV30,15,TRBJ2-3,TRBD1,.,TGTGCCTGGTCCGACAGGGGGCATTGGACAGATACGCAGTATTTT,CAWSDRGHWTDTQYF
TRBV27,13,TRBJ1-2,TRBD1,.,TGTGCCAGCAGGCAGACAGGGAGCTATGGCTACACCTTC,CASRQTGSYGYTF
TRBV9,16,TRBJ1-2,.,.,TGTGCCAGCAGCGTAGGCCCGGAGGTTCGAGGCTATGGCTACACCTTC,CASSVGPEVRGYGYTF